The 27 T cell receptor beta chains below all came from one sample that was sequenced in a study of long-term antiretroviral therapy in people with HIV. This was the immunoSEQ v3.0 assay at survey level. TCRdb's copy holds only in-frame clones and misses some; the assay was immunoSEQ multiplex PCR. The sample lists more than 35,000 clones; 85% to 95% were seen once. The input for sequencing was unsorted PBMCs, taken 4.1 years after starting antiretroviral therapy. These receptor sequences come from a woman between 45 and 60 years old with HIV.

The chain joins TRBV7-3 to TRBJ2-3; D uncertain. Germline assignment: CDR1 SGHTA and CDR2 FQGTGA. Trimming stripped 3 bases from V and 4 bases from J, with 14 bases between. The CDR3 is 15 amino acids. CDR3 in amino acids: CASSLGLGWSDTQYF. In nucleotides, the CDR3 is TGTGCCAGCAGCTTGGGCTTGGGGTGGTCAGATACGCAGTATTTT.

This sequence joins TRBV5-1 and TRBJ2-7, with TRBD1 identical over 12 bases. Germline trimming cut 6 bases from V and 8 bases from J; bases unmatched to any gene: 15. Germline CDR1 SGHRS, CDR2 YFSETQ. The CDR3 spans 16 residues. The CDR3 nucleotides are TGCGCCAGCACGCAAAACCCCGGGACAGGGGGCAATCAGCAGTACTTC. It yields the protein CASTQNPGTGGNQQYF. The full variable domain, in which reference TRBV5-1 and TRBJ2-7 provide the parts outside the CDR3, is KAGVTQTPRYLIKTRGQQVTLSCSPISGHRSVSWYQQTPGQGLQFLFEYFSETQRNKGNFPGRFSGRQFSNSRSEMNVSTLELGDSALYLCASTQNPGTGGNQQYFGPGTRLTVT.

The chain uses TRBV7-9 and TRBJ2-5; tentative D call: TRBD2 (6 bases). From germline, CDR1 is SEHNR and CDR2 FQNEAQ (reference sequence). This CDR3 region has 14 residues. V lost 1 base and J lost 5, with 11 bases in between. The CDR3 bases are TGTGCCAGCAGCTTAGGCGGGACGCATGAGACCCAGTACTTC. This encodes CASSLGGTHETQYF.

Notes on this clone: The junction does not match germline at one end; this may be a read error. The chain uses TRBV7-7 and TRBJ1-5, with D maybe TRBD1 (5 bases). The CDR3 is 18 amino acids. Germline-derived CDR1 and CDR2 are SSHAT and FNYEAQ (reference sequence). For the CDR3, the DNA is TGTGCTAGCAGCTCCTTTTACTCCGGGACGAATATTAATCAGCCCCAGCATTTT. It codes for CASSSFYSGTNINQPQHF.

The chain links TRBV7-2 to TRBJ1-6; D is undetermined. The CDR3 spans 14 residues. Germline CDR1 is SGHTA and CDR2 is FQGNSA. The V gene lost 6 bases and the J gene lost 7 bases, with 13 bases spanning the gap. The CDR3 sequence is CASRQDAVNSPLHF. CDR3 nucleotides: TGTGCCAGCAGACAAGATGCAGTCAATTCACCCCTCCACTTT.

The J gene is TRBJ2-7, the V gene TRBV6-1; D might be TRBD2 (5 bases). The germline V and J ends were trimmed by 6 bases and 3 bases, with 9 bases remaining between them. The CDR3 runs to 12 residues. Germline assignment: CDR1 MNHNS and CDR2 SASEGT. The chain's CDR3 is CASSRGGYEQYF. The CDR3, as DNA: TGTGCCAGCAGCCGCGGAGGCTACGAGCAGTACTTC.

This chain uses TRBV7-9 with TRBJ1-3, with D unclear. CDR3 size: 15 residues. CDR1 is SEHNR, CDR2 FQNEAQ, per germline (reference sequence). With 5 bases removed from V and 1 base from J, the gap between germline ends came to 12 bases. The CDR3 region has the DNA TGTGCCAGCAGCCCCCAAAGGCTGTCTGGAAACACCATATATTTT. Its protein product is CASSPQRLSGNTIYF.

V usage is TRBV30 and J usage is TRBJ2-7; 11 positions agree with TRBD1. The CDR3 runs 13 residues. The V and J ends lost 4 bases and 7 bases, in that order; junction bases with no gene match: 6. Germline CDR1 is GTSNPN and CDR2 is SVGIG (reference sequence). CDR3 coding DNA: TGTGCCTGGACAGGACAGGGGGCAGGGGAGCAGTACTTC. Translating it yields CAWTGQGAGEQYF. Together with reference TRBV30 and TRBJ2-7, the CDR3 gives the full variable domain: SQTIHQWPATLVQPVGSPLSLECTVEGTSNPNLYWYRQAAGRGLQLLFYSVGIGQISSEVPQNLSASRPQDRQFILSSKKLLLSDSGFYLCAWTGQGAGEQYFGPGTRLTVT.

This clone has just one count. This sequence joins TRBV5-1 and TRBJ1-1, with D possibly TRBD1 on 5 matching bases. The germline gives CDR1 SGHRS, CDR2 YFSETQ. V shed 3 bases and J shed 4 bases, with 16 bases lying between them. This CDR3 comprises 15 residues. CDR3 nucleotides: TGCGCCAGCAGCTCAGACGGGACCCGGGGCACTGAAGCTTTCTTT. It is translated as CASSSDGTRGTEAFF.

The chain couples TRBV7-9 to TRBJ1-2; D not certain. Germline lookup yields CDR1 SEHNR and CDR2 FQNEAQ (reference sequence). The CDR3 is 12 residues long. The V end lost 3 bases, the J end lost 5 bases, and 7 bases lay between the germline ends. The CDR3 reads CASSFGPYGYTF. CDR3 DNA: TGTGCCAGCAGCTTTGGCCCTTATGGCTACACCTTC.

The chain uses TRBV7-9 and TRBJ2-7; the D is unclear. The germline V and J ends were trimmed by 1 base and 5 bases, with 3 bases remaining between them. Germline V gene data show CDR1 as SEHNR and CDR2 as FQNEAQ (reference sequence). This CDR3 spans 11 amino acids. The CDR3 DNA reads as TGTGCCAGCAGCTTAGGAGACGAGCAGTACTTC. Amino acid sequence: CASSLGDEQYF.

This clone occurred a few times. The chain employs TRBV30 and TRBJ1-1, with D unresolved. The CDR3 loop spans 11 amino acids. Per the germline V gene, CDR1 is GTSNPN and CDR2 is SVGIG (reference sequence). V was cut by 6 bases and J by 1 base, with 6 bases left in between. The CDR3 DNA reads TGTGCCTGCGAAGAGAACACTGAAGCTTTCTTT. It is translated as CACEENTEAFF.

V gene TRBV4-1 combines with J gene TRBJ1-1; D perhaps matches TRBD1 (6 bases). Trimming removed 2 bases from V and 0 bases from J, with 10 bases in between. The germline gives CDR1 MGHRA, CDR2 YSYEKL. The CDR3 loop spans 15 amino acids. The chain's CDR3 is CASSQHTGLNTEAFF. In nucleotides, the CDR3 is TGCGCCAGCAGCCAACACACAGGGTTGAACACTGAAGCTTTCTTT.

This clone was found once. The chain couples TRBV29-1 to TRBJ2-3, with D perhaps TRBD2 (5 bases). Trimming took off 7 bases at V and 6 bases at J, with 14 bases between the two ends. Germline CDR1 is SQVTM and CDR2 is ANQGSEA. This CDR3 spans 12 amino acids. Here the CDR3 DNA reads TGCAGCGCGGACCGGGGTCGGGATACGCAGTATTTT. This sequence encodes CSADRGRDTQYF.

This chain connects TRBV14 to TRBJ1-1, with D tentatively TRBD1 (6 bases). The CDR3 runs to 15 residues. Per germline, CDR1 SGHDN and CDR2 FVKESK. V gave up 4 bases and J gave up 6 bases, with 18 bases separating them. The CDR3 sequence is CASSRMGQGGPEAFF. CDR3 sequence (DNA): TGTGCCAGCAGCCGGATGGGACAAGGGGGGCCTGAAGCTTTCTTT.

The chain links TRBV20-1 to TRBJ1-2; no reliable D call. V was clipped by 4 bases and J by 8 bases, with 11 bases between them. Germline CDR1 is DFQATT and CDR2 is SNEGSKA (reference sequence). This CDR3 spans 11 amino acids. Here the CDR3 DNA reads TGCAGTGCTATAAGCGAAGGCGGCTACACCTTC. This encodes CSAISEGGYTF.

The chain joins TRBV7-2 to TRBJ2-1, with TRBD2 matching over 12 bases. V was clipped by 8 bases and J by 2 bases; unmatched bases: 4. Germline CDR1 and CDR2: SGHTA and FQGNSA. This CDR3 has 15 residues. As DNA, the CDR3 is TGTGCCAGCGGTAGACTAGCGGGGGCCTACAATGAGCAGTTCTTC. It yields the protein CASGRLAGAYNEQFF. Using reference TRBV7-2 and TRBJ2-1 for the parts outside the CDR3, the full variable domain is GAGVSQSPSNKVTEKGKDVELRCDPISGHTALYWYRQSLGQGLEFLIYFQGNSAPDKSGLPSDRFSAERTGGSVSTLTIQRTQQEDSAVYLCASGRLAGAYNEQFFGPGTRLTVL.

The chain combines TRBV7-2 with TRBJ2-3, with D perhaps TRBD2 (7 bases). The V gene lost 6 bases and the J gene lost 3 bases, with 16 bases spanning the gap. The germline gives CDR1 SGHTA, CDR2 FQGNSA. This CDR3 has 15 amino acids. The CDR3 coding sequence is TGTGCCAGCAGTCTTCAGGGAGGGGGGACAGATACGCAGTATTTT. It specifies CASSLQGGGTDTQYF.

The chain combines TRBV6-1 with TRBJ2-7, with TRBD1 identical over 7 bases. V shed 3 bases, J shed 2 bases, and the junction held 4 bases outside the gene matches. This CDR3 is built from 14 residues. CDR1 is MNHNS, CDR2 SASEGT, per germline. The CDR3 sequence: CASSDPGTAYEQYF. In DNA form, the CDR3 reads TGTGCCAGCAGTGACCCAGGGACAGCCTACGAGCAGTACTTC.

Regarding this clone: The junction and the germline gene differ at one end; a read error may be behind it. This sequence joins TRBV4-1 and TRBJ2-7, with 9 positions matching TRBD1. The CDR3 is 16 residues long. Germline loops: CDR1 MGHRA, CDR2 YSYEKL. CDR3 nucleotides: TGCGCCAGCAGCCAAGTCCTGACAGGGGGTCCCTACGGGCAGTACTTC. Amino acids: CASSQVLTGGPYGQYF.

The chain has TRBV4-3 and TRBJ2-5; D is perhaps TRBD2 (6 bases). Per germline, CDR1 LGHNA and CDR2 YSLEER. This CDR3 region has 15 residues. V lost 2 bases and J 4 bases, leaving 14 bases between the germline ends. Here the CDR3 reads CASSQNRQGGETQYF. In nucleotides, the CDR3 is TGCGCCAGCAGCCAAAACCGCCAGGGAGGAGAGACCCAGTACTTC.

The rearrangement links TRBV5-1 to TRBJ1-2, with D unclear. The CDR3 length is 13 residues. CDR1 is SGHRS and CDR2 is YFSETQ in the germline V gene. Trimming shortened V by 4 bases and J by 8 bases, and 15 bases separated the two germline ends. The CDR3 is CASSAGPSGGYTF. The CDR3 region has the DNA TGCGCCAGCAGCGCCGGGCCTTCTGGAGGCTACACCTTC.

This sequence joins TRBV6-5 and TRBJ1-1, with unresolved D. This CDR3 has 12 amino acids. Germline-derived CDR1 and CDR2 are MNHEY and SVGAGI. V lost 10 bases, J lost 5 bases, and 14 bases lay in between. CDR3 in DNA: TGTGCCACTTCTGGTGGCAGGACTGAAGCTTTCTTT. It translates to CATSGGRTEAFF.

J is TRBJ1-2 and V is TRBV5-4, with D uncertain. The V end was cut by 4 bases, the J end by 4 bases, with 17 bases between. The length of the CDR3 is 15 residues. Per the germline V gene, CDR1 is SGHNT and CDR2 is YYREEE (reference sequence). The CDR3: CASSSPGREAYGYTF. The CDR3 bases are TGTGCCAGCAGCAGTCCGGGGAGGGAGGCCTATGGCTACACCTTC.

This clone has a single count. This chain joins TRBV6-1 and TRBJ2-5, with a weak D call TRBD2 (6 bases). This CDR3 has 13 residues. The germline V and J ends were trimmed by 6 bases and 5 bases, with 13 bases remaining between them. Germline values: CDR1 MNHNS, CDR2 SASEGT. The CDR3: CASSWGGDETQYF. In DNA form, the CDR3 reads TGTGCCAGCAGCTGGGGCGGGGACGAGACCCAGTACTTC.

This chain joins TRBV7-9 and TRBJ1-1; D gene unclear. The CDR3 length is 12 residues. Trimming pared 1 base from V and 7 bases from J, leaving 7 bases between. In germline, CDR1 is SEHNR, CDR2 FQNEAQ (reference sequence). The CDR3, as DNA: TGTGCCAGCAGCTTAGTCCCCCTTGAAGCTTTCTTT. Residues: CASSLVPLEAFF.

The chain uses TRBV4-2 and TRBJ1-5; D gene unclear. CDR3 length equals 13 residues. Trimming left V 0 bases short and J 3 bases short, with 3 bases between. Germline CDR1 reads LGHNA; CDR2 reads YNFKEQ. The CDR3 loop is CASSQDLNQPQHF. DNA of the CDR3: TGTGCCAGCAGCCAAGATCTCAATCAGCCCCAGCATTTT.